This TCR beta chain stems from a study of blood T cell repertoires in COVID-19. Background on the study: The United States, Italy and Spain supplied acute and convalescent COVID-19 samples.

In the original processing: From reference gene primer amplification, estimates of nucleated cell counts were derived. The protocol was immunoSEQ multiplex PCR, while the TCRdb copy is restricted to in-frame clones and leaves out a portion. The V and J calls and clone size are taken from that table; D and trimming were inferred from the DNA. Of 150,000 to 160,000 clones in the sample, around 83% were seen once. Seattle's cohort entered during active infection and was followed longitudinally. The junction had 7 bases not matched to a gene; V was cut back by 0 bases and J by 0 bases. The V gene's germline CDR1 is SGHVS and CDR2 FNYEAQ. This CDR3 comprises 18 residues.

The J gene is TRBJ2-2, the V gene TRBV7-6; 7 bases agree with TRBD1. The TCR originated in a woman aged 55-75 years with COVID-19, enrolled during active disease. The sequencing input was peripheral blood. CDR3 sequence: CASSLARTGATNTGELFF. Written as DNA, the CDR3 is TGTGCCAGCAGCTTAGCCAGAACAGGGGCAACGAACACCGGGGAGCTGTTTTTT.